This TCR beta chain was found in a study of monozygotic twins with inflammatory bowel disease. Each CDR3 protein gets one entry in TCRdb, which reprocessed the 5' RACE reads and gives no DNA. This table lists over 150,000 distinct CDR3 sequences. The CDR3 totals 18 residues. The specimen sequenced was blood. The V gene is TRBV12-3 or TRBV12-4, the J gene TRBJ2-3; the D call from TCRdb, TRBD1, cannot be confirmed without DNA. This receptor was obtained from a human donor with ulcerative colitis or Crohn's disease, or a healthy co-twin of an affected twin (not recorded which). CDR3 loop: CASSLSQPGLHGTDTQYF.